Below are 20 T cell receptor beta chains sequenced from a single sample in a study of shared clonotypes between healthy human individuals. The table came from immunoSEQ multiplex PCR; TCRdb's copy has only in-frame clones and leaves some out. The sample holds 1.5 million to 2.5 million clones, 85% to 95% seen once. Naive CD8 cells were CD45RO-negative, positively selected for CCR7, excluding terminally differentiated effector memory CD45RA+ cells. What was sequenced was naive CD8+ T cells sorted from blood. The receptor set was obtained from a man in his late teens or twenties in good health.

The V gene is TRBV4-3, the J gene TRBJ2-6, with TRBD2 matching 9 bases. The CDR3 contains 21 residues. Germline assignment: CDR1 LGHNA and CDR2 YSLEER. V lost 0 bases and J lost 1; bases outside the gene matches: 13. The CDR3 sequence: CASSQDSSSAGGPSGANVLTF. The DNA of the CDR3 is TGCGCCAGCAGCCAAGATAGCAGTAGTGCGGGAGGGCCGTCTGGGGCCAACGTCCTGACTTTC.

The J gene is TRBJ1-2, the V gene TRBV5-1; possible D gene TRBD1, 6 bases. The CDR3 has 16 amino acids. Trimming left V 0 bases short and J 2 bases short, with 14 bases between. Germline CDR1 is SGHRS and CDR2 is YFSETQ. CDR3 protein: CASSLEATGSNYGYTF. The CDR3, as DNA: TGCGCCAGCAGCTTGGAGGCTACAGGGTCGAACTATGGCTACACCTTC.

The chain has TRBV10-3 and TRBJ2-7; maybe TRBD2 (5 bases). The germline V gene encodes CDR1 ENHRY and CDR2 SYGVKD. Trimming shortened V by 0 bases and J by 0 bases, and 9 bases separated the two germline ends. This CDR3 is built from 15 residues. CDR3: CAISESDYHSYEQYF. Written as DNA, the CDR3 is TGTGCCATCAGTGAGTCAGACTACCACTCCTACGAGCAGTACTTC.

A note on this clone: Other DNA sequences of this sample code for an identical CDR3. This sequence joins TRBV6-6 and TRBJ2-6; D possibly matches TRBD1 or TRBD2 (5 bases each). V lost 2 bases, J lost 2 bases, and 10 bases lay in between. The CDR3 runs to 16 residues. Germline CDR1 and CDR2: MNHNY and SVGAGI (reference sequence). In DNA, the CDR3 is TGTGCCAGCAGTTACAGTGAGGGGCCTGGGGCCAACGTCCTGACTTTC. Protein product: CASSYSEGPGANVLTF.

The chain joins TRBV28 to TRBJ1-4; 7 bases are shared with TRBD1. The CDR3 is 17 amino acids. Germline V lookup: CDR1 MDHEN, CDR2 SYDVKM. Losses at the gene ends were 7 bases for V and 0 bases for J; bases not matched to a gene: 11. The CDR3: CASIGTGAAATNEKLFF. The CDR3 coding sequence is TGTGCCAGCATCGGAACAGGGGCAGCTGCAACTAATGAAAAACTGTTTTTT.

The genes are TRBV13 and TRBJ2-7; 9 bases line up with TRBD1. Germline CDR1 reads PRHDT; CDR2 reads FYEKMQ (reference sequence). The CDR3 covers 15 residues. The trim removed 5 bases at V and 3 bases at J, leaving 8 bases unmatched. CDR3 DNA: TGTGCCAGCAGCCCAGGGACAGGGAGGGACTACGAGCAGTACTTC. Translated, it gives CASSPGTGRDYEQYF.

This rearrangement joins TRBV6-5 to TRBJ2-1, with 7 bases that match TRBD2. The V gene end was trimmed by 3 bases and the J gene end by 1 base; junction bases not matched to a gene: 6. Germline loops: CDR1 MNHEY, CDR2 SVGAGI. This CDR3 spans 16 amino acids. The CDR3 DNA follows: TGTGCCAGCAGTTATTTAGCGGGTCCTTCCTACAATGAGCAGTTCTTC. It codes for CASSYLAGPSYNEQFF.

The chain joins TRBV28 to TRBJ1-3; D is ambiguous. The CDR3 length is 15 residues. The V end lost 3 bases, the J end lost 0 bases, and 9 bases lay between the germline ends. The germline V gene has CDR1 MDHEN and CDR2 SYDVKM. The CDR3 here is CASSFTFYSGNTIYF. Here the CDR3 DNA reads TGTGCCAGCAGTTTTACCTTTTACTCTGGAAACACCATATATTTT. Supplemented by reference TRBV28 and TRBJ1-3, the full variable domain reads DVKVTQSSRYLVKRTGEKVFLECVQDMDHENMFWYRQDPGLGLRLIYFSYDVKMKEKGDIPEGYSVSREKKERFSLILESASTNQTSMYLCASSFTFYSGNTIYFGEGSWLTVV.

CDR3: CASSWDPGGTDTQYF. The CDR3 DNA sequence: TGTGCCAGCAGTTGGGACCCCGGGGGCACAGATACGCAGTATTTT. This chain joins TRBV6-5 and TRBJ2-3; D may be TRBD1 or TRBD2 (5 bases each). V lost 4 bases to trimming and J lost 1 base, with 12 bases between them. The CDR3 is made up of 15 amino acids. CDR1 and CDR2 (germline): MNHEY, SVGAGI.

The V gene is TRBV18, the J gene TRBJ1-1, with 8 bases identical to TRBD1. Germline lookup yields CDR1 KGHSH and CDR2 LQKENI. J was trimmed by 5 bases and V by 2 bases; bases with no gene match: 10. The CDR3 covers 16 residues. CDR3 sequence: CASSPTQGAGITEAFF. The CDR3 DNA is TGTGCCAGCTCACCAACTCAGGGGGCTGGAATAACTGAAGCTTTCTTT.

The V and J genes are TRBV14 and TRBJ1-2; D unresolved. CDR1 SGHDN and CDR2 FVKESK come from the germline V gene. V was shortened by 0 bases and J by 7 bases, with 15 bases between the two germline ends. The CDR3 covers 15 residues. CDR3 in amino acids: CASSQDLTSSSGYTF. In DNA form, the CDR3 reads TGTGCCAGCAGCCAAGATCTCACCAGCTCGAGTGGCTACACCTTC.

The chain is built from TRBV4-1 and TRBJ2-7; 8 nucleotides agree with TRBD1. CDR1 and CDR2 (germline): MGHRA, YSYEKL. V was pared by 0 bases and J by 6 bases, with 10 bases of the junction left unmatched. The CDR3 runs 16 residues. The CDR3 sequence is CASSQDPGGGFGEQYF. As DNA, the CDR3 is TGCGCCAGCAGCCAAGATCCAGGGGGCGGTTTCGGCGAGCAGTACTTC.

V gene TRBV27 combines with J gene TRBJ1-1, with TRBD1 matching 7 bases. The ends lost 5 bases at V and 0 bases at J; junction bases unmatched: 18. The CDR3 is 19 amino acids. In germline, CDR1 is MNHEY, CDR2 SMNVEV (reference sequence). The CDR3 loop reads CASSPPGTASIFMNTEAFF. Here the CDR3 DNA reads TGTGCCAGCAGTCCCCCGGGGACAGCTTCTATCTTTATGAACACTGAAGCTTTCTTT.

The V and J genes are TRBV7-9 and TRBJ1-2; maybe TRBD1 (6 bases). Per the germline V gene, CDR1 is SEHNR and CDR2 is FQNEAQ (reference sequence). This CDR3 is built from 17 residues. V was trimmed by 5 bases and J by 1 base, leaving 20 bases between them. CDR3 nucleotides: TGTGCCAGCAGCCCCGGGGGCTCGGGGGATTTTAACTATGGCTACACCTTC. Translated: CASSPGGSGDFNYGYTF. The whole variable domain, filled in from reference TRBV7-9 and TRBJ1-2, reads DTGVSQNPRHKITKRGQNVTFRCDPISEHNRLYWYRQTLGQGPEFLTYFQNEAQLEKSRLLSDRFSAERPKGSFSTLEIQRTEQGDSAMYLCASSPGGSGDFNYGYTFGSGTRLTVV.

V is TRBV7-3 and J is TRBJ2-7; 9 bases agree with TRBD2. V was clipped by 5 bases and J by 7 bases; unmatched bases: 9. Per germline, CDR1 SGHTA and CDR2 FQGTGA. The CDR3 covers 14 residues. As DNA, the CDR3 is TGTGCCAGCAGCCCCGGATCGGGACTAGCTGAGCAGTACTTC. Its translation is CASSPGSGLAEQYF.

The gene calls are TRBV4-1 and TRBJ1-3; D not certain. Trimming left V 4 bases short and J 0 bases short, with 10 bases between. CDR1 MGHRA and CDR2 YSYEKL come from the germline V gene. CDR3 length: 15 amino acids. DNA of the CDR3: TGCGCCAGCAGCCCCCTCAGCTTCTCTGGAAACACCATATATTTT. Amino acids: CASSPLSFSGNTIYF.

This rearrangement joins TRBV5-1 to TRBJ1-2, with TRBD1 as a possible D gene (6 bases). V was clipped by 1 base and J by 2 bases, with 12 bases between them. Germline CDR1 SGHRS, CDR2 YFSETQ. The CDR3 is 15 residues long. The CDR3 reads CASSLRLGQNYGYTF. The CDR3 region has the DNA TGCGCCAGCAGCTTGAGACTAGGACAGAACTATGGCTACACCTTC.

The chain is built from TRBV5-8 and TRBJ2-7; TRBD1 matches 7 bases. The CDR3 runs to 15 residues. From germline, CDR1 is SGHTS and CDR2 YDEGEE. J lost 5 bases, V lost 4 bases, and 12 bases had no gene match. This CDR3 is CASSRGQSKGDEQYF. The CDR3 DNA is TGTGCCAGCAGCCGGGGACAGTCCAAGGGGGACGAGCAGTACTTC. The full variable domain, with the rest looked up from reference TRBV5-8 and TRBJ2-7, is EAGVTQSPTHLIKTRGQQATLRCSPISGHTSVYWYQQALGLGLQFLLWYDEGEERNRGNFPPRFSGRQFPNYSSELNVNALELEDSALYLCASSRGQSKGDEQYFGPGTRLTVT.

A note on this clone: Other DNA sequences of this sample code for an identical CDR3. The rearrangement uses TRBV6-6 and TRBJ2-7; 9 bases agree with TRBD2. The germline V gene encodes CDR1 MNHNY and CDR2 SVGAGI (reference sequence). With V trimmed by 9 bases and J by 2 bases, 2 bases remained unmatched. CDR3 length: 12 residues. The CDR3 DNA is TGTGCCAGTTTAGCGGGAGCCTACGAGCAGTACTTC. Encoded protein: CASLAGAYEQYF.

CDR3 coding DNA: TGTGCCAGTAGTATAGATATCACAGGGGAGAGCTATGGCTACACCTTC. Protein: CASSIDITGESYGYTF. The chain carries TRBV19 and TRBJ1-2; 7 bases are shared with TRBD1. The CDR3 spans 16 residues. V shed 0 bases and J 4 bases; nucleotides not matched to a gene: 8. Germline-derived CDR1 and CDR2 are LNHDA and SQIVND (reference sequence).